This TCR beta chain is drawn from a study of shared clonotypes between healthy human individuals. The study's findings and limits: It was only blood that was sampled, and tissue repertoires likely differ. Rarefaction showed sorted-subset sequencing was incomplete despite large depth. Generation probabilities of non-shared clonotypes were lower (relative to those shared by all four donors).

Produced via immunoSEQ multiplex PCR; TCRdb's table is partial and in-frame only. The repertoire includes about 2,200,000 clones, just over 90% of them detected once, and 1.5% to 2% sits in the top ten. After removal of 1 base from V and 3 bases from J, the junction contained 1 base not matched to a gene. The CDR3 is 14 residues long. Germline CDR1 reads KGHSY; CDR2 reads FQNENV. The count of this clone is one. Its specificity is not known. Selected positively for CCR7 and CD45RO-negative, naive CD8 cells excluded terminally differentiated effector memory CD45RA+ cells. The healthy adult donors were HIV-negative and reported no recent acute infections or vaccinations.

This TCR was sampled from a man between 18 and 29 years old in good health. Some clones in this sample may be carry-over from other donors' samples. The chain employs TRBV16 and TRBJ2-7; 9 bases map to TRBD1. Sequencing was performed on naive CD8+ T cells from PBMCs. The CDR3 loop is CASSQYRGLYEQYF. The CDR3 DNA is TGTGCCAGCAGCCAATACAGGGGGCTCTACGAGCAGTACTTC.